Given below is one T cell receptor beta chain in context. This sample was included in a study of T cell changes during pregnancy in multiple sclerosis. Sequenced by immunoSEQ multiplex PCR; TCRdb stores in-frame clones only, minus some. Here the sample spans about 93,000 clones, roughly 89% being singletons. The sequence was obtained from a female donor in good health, enrolled as a control in a pregnancy study. The sample in question was peripheral blood, obtained after pregnancy.

The CDR3 reads CASSPNRDGYTF. The CDR3 nucleotides are TGTGCCAGCAGTCCCAATCGGGATGGCTACACCTTC. The chain is built from TRBV5-4 and TRBJ1-2; D call uncertain. Germline CDR1 is SGHNT and CDR2 is YYREEE (reference sequence). V was pared by 5 bases and J by 6 bases, with 11 bases between. This CDR3 has 12 residues.